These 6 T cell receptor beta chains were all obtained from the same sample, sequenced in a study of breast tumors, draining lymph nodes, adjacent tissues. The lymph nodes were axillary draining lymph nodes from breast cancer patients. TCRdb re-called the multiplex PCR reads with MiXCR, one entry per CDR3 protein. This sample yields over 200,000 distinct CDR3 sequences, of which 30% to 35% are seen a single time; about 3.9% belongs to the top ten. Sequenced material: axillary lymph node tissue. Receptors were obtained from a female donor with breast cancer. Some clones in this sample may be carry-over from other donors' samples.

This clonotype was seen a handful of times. This chain's CDR3 is CASSLALGPAGEQRDEQFF. The CDR3 nucleotides read TGTGCCAGCAGCTTAGCCCTGGGACCAGCGGGAGAACAGCGGGATGAGCAGTTCTTC. The V call is TRBV11-3, the J call TRBJ2-1, with 8 bases aligning to TRBD2. The germline CDR1 and CDR2 sequences are SGHNT and YENEEA. The CDR3 runs to 19 residues. Unmatched junction bases numbered 19, after V lost 1 base and J lost 8 bases. Drawing the rest from reference TRBV11-3 and TRBJ2-1, the complete variable domain is EAGVVQSPRYKIIEKKQPVAFWCNPISGHNTLYWYLQNLGQGPELLIRYENEEAVDDSQLPKDRFSAERLKGVDSTLKIQPAELGDSAVYLCASSLALGPAGEQRDEQFFGPGTRLTVL.

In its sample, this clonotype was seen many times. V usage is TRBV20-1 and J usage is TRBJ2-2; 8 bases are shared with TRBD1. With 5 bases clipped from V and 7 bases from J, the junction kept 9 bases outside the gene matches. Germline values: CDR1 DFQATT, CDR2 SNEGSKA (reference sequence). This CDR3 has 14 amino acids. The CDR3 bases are TGCAGTGCTGAGAAGACAGGGGTGGGCGGGGAGCTGTTTTTT. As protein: CSAEKTGVGGELFF.

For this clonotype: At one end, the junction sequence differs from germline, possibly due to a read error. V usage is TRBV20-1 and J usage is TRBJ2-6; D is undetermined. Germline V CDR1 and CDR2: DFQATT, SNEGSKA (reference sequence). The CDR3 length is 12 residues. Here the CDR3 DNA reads TGCAGTGCTAGACGCCCTGACAACGGCCTGACTTTC. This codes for CSARRPDNGLTF.

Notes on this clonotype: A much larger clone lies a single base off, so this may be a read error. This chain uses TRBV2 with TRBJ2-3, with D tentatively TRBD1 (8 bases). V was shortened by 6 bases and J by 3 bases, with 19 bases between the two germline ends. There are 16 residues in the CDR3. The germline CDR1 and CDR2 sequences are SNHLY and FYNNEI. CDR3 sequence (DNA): TGTGCCAGCAGCCCCGGGGGGCAGGGGGCGACAGATACGCAGTATTTT. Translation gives CASSPGGQGATDTQYF.

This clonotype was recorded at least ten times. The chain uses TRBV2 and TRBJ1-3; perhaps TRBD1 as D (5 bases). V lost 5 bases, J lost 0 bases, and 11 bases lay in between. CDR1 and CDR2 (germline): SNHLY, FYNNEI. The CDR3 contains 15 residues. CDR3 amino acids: CASSRDSGSGNTIYF. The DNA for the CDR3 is TGTGCCAGCAGTAGGGACTCCGGCTCTGGAAACACCATATATTTT.

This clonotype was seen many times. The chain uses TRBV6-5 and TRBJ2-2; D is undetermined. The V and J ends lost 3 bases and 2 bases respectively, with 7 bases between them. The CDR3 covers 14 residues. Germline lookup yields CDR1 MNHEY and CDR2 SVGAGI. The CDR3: CASSYSRNTGELFF. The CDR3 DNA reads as TGTGCCAGCAGTTATTCCCGAAACACCGGGGAGCTGTTTTTT.